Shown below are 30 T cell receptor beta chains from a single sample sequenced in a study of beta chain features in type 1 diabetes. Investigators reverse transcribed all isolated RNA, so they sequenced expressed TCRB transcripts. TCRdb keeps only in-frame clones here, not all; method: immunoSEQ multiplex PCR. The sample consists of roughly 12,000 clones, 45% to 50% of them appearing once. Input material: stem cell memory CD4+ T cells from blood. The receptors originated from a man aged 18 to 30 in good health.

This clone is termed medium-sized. The CDR3 nucleotides read TGTGCCAGCAGCTACAGCTCCTACGAGCAGTACTTC. It translates to CASSYSSYEQYF. The chain has TRBV7-2 and TRBJ2-7, with D uncertain. The V and J ends lost 4 bases and 0 bases respectively, with 4 bases between them. The CDR3 is made up of 12 amino acids. The germline V gene encodes CDR1 SGHTA and CDR2 FQGNSA.

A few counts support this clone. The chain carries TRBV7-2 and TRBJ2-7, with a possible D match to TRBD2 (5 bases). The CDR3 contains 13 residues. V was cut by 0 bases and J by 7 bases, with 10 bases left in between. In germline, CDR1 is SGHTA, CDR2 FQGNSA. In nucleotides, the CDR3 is TGTGCCAGCAGCTTAGCAGAGGGCAGGGAGCAGTACTTC. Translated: CASSLAEGREQYF.

As DNA, the CDR3 is TGTGCCAGCAGCGTATCCGGGACACTTGGAAACACCATATATTTT. Encoded protein: CASSVSGTLGNTIYF. The chain combines TRBV9 with TRBJ1-3; weak D call: TRBD1 (6 bases). The CDR3 loop spans 15 amino acids. The germline CDR1 and CDR2 sequences are SGDLS and YYNGEE. Trimming removed 1 base from V and 3 bases from J, with 11 bases in between. The variable domain in full, with the rest retrieved from reference TRBV9 and TRBJ1-3, is DSGVTQTPKHLITATGQRVTLRCSPRSGDLSVYWYQQSLDQGLQFLIQYYNGEERAKGNILERFSAQQFPDLHSELNLSSLELGDSALYFCASSVSGTLGNTIYFGEGSWLTVV.

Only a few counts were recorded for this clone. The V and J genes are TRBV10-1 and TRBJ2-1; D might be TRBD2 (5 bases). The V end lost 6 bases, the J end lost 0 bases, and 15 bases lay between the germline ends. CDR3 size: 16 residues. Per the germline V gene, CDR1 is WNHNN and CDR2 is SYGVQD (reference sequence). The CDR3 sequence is CASRDGRASSYNEQFF. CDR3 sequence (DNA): TGCGCCAGCAGGGATGGGCGGGCTAGCTCCTACAATGAGCAGTTCTTC.

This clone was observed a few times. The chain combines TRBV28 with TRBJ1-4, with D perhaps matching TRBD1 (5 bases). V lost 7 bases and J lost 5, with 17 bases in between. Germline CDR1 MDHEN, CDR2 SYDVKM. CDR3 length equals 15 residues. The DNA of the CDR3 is TGTGCCAGCACCGACGACGGGGGAGTGAATGAAAAACTGTTTTTT. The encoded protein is CASTDDGGVNEKLFF. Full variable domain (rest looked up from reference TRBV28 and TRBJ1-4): DVKVTQSSRYLVKRTGEKVFLECVQDMDHENMFWYRQDPGLGLRLIYFSYDVKMKEKGDIPEGYSVSREKKERFSLILESASTNQTSMYLCASTDDGGVNEKLFFGSGTQLSVL.

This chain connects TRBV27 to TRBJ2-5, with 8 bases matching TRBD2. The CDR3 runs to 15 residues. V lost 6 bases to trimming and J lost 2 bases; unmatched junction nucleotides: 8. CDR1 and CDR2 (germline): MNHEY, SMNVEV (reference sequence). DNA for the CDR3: TGTGCCAGCAGACCCGGGACTAGGCGACAAGAGACCCAGTACTTC. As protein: CASRPGTRRQETQYF.

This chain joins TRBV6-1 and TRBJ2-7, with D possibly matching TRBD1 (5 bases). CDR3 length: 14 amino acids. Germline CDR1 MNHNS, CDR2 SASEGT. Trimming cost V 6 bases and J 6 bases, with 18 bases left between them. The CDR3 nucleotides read TGTGCCAGCAGCCAGCACGAGCAGGGAAGCGAGCAGTACTTC. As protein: CASSQHEQGSEQYF.

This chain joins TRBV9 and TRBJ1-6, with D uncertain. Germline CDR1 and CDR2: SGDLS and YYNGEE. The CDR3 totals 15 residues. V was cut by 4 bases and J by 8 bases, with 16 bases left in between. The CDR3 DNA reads TGTGCCAGCAGCCTCGACGGGGTGCAGTATTCACCCCTCCACTTT. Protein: CASSLDGVQYSPLHF.

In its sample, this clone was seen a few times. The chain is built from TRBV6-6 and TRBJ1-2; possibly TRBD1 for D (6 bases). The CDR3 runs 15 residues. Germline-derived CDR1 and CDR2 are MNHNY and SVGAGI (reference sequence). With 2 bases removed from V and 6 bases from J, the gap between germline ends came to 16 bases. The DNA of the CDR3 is TGTGCCAGCAGTTACCCCGGGACAACACCACATGGCTACACCTTC. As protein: CASSYPGTTPHGYTF.

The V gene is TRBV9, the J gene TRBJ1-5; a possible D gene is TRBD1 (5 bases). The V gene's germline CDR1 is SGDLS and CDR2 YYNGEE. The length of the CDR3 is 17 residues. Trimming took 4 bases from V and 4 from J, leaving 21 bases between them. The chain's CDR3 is CASSPGGGNRVNQPQHF. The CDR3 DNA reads TGTGCCAGCAGCCCCGGGGGGGGGAACAGAGTTAATCAGCCCCAGCATTTT.

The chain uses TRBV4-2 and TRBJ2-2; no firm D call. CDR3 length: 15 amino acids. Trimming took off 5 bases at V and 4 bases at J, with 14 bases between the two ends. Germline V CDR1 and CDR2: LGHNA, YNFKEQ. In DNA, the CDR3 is TGTGCCAGCAGCTTGTATCAGGCCGGCACCGGGGAGCTGTTTTTT. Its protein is CASSLYQAGTGELFF.

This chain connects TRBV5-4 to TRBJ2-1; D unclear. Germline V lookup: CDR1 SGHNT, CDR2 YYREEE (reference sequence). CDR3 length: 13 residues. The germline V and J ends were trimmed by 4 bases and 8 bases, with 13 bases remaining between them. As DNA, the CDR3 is TGTGCCAGCAGCCCCTCCGCCCGGGATGAGCAGTTCTTC. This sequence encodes CASSPSARDEQFF.

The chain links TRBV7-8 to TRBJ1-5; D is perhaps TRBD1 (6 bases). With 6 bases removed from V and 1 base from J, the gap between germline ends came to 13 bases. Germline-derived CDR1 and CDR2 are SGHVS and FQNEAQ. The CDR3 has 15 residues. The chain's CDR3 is CASRLQGGSNQPQHF. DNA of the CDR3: TGTGCCAGCAGACTACAGGGTGGGAGCAATCAGCCCCAGCATTTT.

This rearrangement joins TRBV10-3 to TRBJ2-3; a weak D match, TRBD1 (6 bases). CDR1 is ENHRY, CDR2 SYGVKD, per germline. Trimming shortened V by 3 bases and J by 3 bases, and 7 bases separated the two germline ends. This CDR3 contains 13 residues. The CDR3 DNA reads TGTGCCATCAGTGATACAGGGACAGATACGCAGTATTTT. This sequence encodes CAISDTGTDTQYF.

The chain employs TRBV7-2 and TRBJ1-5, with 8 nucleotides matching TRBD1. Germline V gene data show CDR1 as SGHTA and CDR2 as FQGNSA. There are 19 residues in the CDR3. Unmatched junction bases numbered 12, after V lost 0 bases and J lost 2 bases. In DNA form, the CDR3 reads TGTGCCAGCAGCTTAGCGGGAGGACAGGGAGTTTGGGGCAATCAGCCCCAGCATTTT. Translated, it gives CASSLAGGQGVWGNQPQHF.

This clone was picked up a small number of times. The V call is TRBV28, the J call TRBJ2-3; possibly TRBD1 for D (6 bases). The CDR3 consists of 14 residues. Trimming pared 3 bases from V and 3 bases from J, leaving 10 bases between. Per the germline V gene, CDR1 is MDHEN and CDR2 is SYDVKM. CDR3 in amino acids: CASSFARGTDTQYF. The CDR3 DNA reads TGTGCCAGCAGTTTCGCCAGGGGAACAGATACGCAGTATTTT.

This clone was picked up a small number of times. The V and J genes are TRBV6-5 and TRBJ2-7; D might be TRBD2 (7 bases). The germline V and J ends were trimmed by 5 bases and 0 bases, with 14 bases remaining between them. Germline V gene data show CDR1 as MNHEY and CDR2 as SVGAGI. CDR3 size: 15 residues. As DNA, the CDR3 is TGTGCCAGCAGTCTAGGGGGGGCTTCCTCCTACGAGCAGTACTTC. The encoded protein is CASSLGGASSYEQYF.

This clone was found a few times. CDR3 DNA: TGCAGCGCCGGGGGGGCCGGGAACACTGAAGCTTTCTTT. Protein product: CSAGGAGNTEAFF. The chain combines TRBV29-1 with TRBJ1-1, with D maybe TRBD1 (6 bases). Germline values: CDR1 SQVTM, CDR2 ANQGSEA. The germline V and J ends were trimmed by 7 bases and 1 base, with 13 bases remaining between them. The CDR3 loop spans 13 amino acids.

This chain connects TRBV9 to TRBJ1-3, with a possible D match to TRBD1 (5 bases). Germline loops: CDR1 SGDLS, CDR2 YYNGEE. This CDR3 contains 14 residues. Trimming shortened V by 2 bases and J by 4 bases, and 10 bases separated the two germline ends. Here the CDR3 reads CASSVQGSGNTIYF. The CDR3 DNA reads TGTGCCAGCAGCGTCCAGGGTAGCGGAAACACCATATATTTT.

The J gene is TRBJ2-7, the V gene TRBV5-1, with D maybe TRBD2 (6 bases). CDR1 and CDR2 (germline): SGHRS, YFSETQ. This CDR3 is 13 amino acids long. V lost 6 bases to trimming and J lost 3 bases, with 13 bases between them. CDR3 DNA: TGCGCCAGCACCCGGGGCGGGGACTACGAGCAGTACTTC. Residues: CASTRGGDYEQYF.

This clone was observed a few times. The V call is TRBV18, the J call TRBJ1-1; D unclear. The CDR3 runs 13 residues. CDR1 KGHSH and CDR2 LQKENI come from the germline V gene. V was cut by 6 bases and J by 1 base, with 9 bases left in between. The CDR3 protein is CASSRLENTEAFF. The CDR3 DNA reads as TGTGCCAGCTCCCGACTGGAGAACACTGAAGCTTTCTTT.

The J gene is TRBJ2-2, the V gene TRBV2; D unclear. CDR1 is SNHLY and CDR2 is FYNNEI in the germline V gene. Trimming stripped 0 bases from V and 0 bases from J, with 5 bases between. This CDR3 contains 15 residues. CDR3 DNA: TGTGCCAGCAGTGAAGCTCAGGCGAACACCGGGGAGCTGTTTTTT. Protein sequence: CASSEAQANTGELFF. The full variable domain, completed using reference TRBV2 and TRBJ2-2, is EPEVTQTPSHQVTQMGQEVILRCVPISNHLYFYWYRQILGQKVEFLVSFYNNEISEKSEIFDDQFSVERPDGSNFTLKIRSTKLEDSAMYFCASSEAQANTGELFFGEGSRLTVL.

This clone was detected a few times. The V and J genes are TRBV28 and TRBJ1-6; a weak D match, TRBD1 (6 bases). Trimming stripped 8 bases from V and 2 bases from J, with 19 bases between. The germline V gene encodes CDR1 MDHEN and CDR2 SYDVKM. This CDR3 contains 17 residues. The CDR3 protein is CASHPGGGLAYNSPLHF. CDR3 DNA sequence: TGTGCCAGCCACCCGGGGGGCGGATTGGCCTATAATTCACCCCTCCACTTT.

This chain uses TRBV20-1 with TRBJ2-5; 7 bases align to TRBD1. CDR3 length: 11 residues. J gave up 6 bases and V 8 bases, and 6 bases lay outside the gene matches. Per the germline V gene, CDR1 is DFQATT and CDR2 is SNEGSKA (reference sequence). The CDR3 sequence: CSLRDRKTQYF. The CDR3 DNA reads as TGCAGTCTCAGGGACAGAAAGACCCAGTACTTC.

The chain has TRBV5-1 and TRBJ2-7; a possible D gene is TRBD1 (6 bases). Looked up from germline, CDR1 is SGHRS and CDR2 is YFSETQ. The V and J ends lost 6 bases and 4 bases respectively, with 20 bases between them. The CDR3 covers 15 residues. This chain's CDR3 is CASNMGQSSPYEQYF. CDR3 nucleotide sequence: TGCGCCAGCAACATGGGACAATCCTCCCCTTACGAGCAGTACTTC.

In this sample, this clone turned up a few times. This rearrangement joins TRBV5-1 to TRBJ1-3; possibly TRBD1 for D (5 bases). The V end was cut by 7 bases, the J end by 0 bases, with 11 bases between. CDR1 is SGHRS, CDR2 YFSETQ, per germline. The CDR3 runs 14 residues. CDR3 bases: TGCGCCAGCTCCGAGGACACCTCTGGAAACACCATATATTTT. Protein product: CASSEDTSGNTIYF. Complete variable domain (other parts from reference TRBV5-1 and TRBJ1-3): KAGVTQTPRYLIKTRGQQVTLSCSPISGHRSVSWYQQTPGQGLQFLFEYFSETQRNKGNFPGRFSGRQFSNSRSEMNVSTLELGDSALYLCASSEDTSGNTIYFGEGSWLTVV.

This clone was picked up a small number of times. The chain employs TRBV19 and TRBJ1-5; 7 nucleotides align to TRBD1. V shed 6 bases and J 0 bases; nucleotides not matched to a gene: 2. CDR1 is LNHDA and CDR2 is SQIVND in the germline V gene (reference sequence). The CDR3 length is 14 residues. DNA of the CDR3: TGTGCCAGTAGCCGGGACAGTAGCAATCAGCCCCAGCATTTT. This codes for CASSRDSSNQPQHF.

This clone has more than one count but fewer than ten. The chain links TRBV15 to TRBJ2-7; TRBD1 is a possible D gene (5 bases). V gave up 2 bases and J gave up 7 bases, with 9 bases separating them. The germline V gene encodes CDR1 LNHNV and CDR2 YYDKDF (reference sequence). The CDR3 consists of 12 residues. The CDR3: CATSRQGREQYF. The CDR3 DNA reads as TGTGCCACCAGCAGACAGGGTCGTGAGCAGTACTTC.

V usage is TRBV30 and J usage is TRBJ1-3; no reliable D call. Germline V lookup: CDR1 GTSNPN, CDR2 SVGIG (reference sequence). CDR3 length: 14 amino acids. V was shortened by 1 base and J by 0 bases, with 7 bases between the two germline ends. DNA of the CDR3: TGTGCCTGGAGTGAGGGAGGCTCTGGAAACACCATATATTTT. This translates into CAWSEGGSGNTIYF.

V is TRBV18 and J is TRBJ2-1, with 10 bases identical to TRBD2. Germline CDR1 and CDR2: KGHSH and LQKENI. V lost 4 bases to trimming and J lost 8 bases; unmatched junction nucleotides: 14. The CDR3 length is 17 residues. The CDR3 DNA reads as TGTGCCAGCTCACGATGGACTAGCGGAGAACAGGGTGATGAGCAGTTCTTC. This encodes CASSRWTSGEQGDEQFF.